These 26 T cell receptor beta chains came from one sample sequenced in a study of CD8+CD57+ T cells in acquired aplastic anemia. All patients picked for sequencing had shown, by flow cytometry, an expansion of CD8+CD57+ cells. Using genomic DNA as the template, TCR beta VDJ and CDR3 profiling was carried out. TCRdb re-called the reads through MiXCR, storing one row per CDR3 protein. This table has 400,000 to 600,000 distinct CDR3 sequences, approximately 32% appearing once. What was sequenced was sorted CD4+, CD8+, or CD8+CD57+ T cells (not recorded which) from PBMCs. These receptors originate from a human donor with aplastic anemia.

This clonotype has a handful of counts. The CDR3 DNA is TGTGCCCAAGGGGACAGGGGGCTCGACGAGCAGTACTTC. Encoded protein: CAQGDRGLDEQYF. The V call is TRBV30, the J call TRBJ2-7; 12 nucleotides match TRBD1. Germline values: CDR1 GTSNPN, CDR2 SVGIG (reference sequence). The V gene end was trimmed by 8 bases and the J gene end by 5 bases; junction bases not matched to a gene: 7. The CDR3 is 13 residues long.

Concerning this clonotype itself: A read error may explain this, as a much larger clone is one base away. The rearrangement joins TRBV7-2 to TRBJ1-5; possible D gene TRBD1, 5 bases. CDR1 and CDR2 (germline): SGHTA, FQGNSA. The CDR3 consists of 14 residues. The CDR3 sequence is CASSLGQFNQPQRF. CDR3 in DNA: TGTGCCAGCAGCTTAGGACAGTTCAATCAGCCCCAGCGTTTT.

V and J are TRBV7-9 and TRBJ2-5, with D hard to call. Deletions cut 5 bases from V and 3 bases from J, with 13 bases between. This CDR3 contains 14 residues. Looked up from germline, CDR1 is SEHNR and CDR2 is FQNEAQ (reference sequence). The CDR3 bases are TGTGCCAGCAGCCCGTGGGGTGGGGAAGAGACCCAGTACTTC. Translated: CASSPWGGEETQYF.

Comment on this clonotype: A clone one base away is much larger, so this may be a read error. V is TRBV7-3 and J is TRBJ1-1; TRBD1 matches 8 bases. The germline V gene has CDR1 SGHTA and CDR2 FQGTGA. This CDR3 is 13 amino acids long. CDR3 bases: TGTGCCGGCAGGGGAACAGGGGGCACTGAAGCTTTCTTT. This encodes CAGRGTGGTEAFF.

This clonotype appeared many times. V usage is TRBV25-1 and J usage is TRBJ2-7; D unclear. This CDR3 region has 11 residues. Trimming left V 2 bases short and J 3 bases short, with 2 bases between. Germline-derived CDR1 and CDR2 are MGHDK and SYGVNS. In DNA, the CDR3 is TGTGCCAGCAGTGAAGTCTACGAGCAGTACTTC. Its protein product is CASSEVYEQYF.

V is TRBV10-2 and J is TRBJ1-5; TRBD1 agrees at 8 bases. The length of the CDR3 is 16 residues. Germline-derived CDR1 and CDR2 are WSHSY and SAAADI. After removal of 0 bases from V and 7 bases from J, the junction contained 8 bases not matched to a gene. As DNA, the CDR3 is TGCGCCAGCAGTGAGTCCCAGCCAGGGGGCTGGCAGCCCCAGCATTTT. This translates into CASSESQPGGWQPQHF.

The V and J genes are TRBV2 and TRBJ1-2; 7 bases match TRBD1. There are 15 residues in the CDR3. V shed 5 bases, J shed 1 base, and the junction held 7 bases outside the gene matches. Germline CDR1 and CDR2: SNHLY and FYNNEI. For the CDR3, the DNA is TGTGCCAGCAGTAGGGGGCATGCGGGTAACTATGGCTACACCTTC. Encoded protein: CASSRGHAGNYGYTF.

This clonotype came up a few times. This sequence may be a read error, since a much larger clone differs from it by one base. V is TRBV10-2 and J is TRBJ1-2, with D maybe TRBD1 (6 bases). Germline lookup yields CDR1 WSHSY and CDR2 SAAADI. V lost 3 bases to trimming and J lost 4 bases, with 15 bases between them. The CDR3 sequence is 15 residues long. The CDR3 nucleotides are TGCGCCAGCAGTGACTCGCCTGGACAGAGCTATGGCTACACCTTC. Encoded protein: CASSDSPGQSYGYTF.

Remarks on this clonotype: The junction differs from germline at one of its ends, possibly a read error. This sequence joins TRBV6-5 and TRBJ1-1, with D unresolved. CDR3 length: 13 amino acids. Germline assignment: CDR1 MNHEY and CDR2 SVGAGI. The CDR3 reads CAGSYAGGVNAFF. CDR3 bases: TGTGCCGGCAGTTATGCAGGCGGGGTGAACGCTTTCTTT.

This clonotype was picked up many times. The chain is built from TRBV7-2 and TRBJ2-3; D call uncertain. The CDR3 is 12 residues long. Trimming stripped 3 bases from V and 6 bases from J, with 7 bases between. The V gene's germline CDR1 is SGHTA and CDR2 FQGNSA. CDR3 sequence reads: CASSFMLDTQYF. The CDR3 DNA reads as TGTGCCAGCAGCTTCATGCTCGATACGCAGTATTTT.

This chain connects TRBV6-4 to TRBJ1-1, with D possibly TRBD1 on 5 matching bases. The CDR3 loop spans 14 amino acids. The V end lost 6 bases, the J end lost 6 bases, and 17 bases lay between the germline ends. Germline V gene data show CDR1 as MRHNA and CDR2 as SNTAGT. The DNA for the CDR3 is TGTGCCAGCAGGAGGTCCTGGGGGGAGCCTGAAGCTTTCTTT. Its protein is CASRRSWGEPEAFF.

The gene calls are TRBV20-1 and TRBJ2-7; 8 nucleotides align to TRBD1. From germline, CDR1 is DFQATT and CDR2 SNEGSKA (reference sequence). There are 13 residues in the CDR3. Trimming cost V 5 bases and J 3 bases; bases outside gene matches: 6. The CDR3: CSASTGGYYEQYF. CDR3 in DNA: TGCAGTGCTTCTACAGGGGGGTACTACGAGCAGTACTTC.

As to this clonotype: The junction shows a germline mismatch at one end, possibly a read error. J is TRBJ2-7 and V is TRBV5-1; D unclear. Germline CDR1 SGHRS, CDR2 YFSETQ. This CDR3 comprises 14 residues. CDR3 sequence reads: CASSLAGSSYEQCF. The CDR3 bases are TGCGCCAGCAGCTTGGCTGGGTCCTCCTACGAGCAGTGCTTC.

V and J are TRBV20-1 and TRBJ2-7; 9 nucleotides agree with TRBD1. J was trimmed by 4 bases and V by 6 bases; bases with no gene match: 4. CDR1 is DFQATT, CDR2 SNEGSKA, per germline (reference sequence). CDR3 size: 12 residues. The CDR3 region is CSATGTGYEQYF. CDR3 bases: TGCAGTGCCACCGGGACAGGGTACGAGCAGTACTTC.

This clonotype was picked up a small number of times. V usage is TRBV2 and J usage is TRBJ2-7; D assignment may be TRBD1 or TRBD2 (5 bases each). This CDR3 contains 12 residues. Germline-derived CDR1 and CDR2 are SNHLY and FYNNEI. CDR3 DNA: TGTGCTGGACGGGACGCAGGCTACGAGCAGTACTTC. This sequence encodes CAGRDAGYEQYF.

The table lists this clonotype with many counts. The CDR3, as DNA: TGTGCCAGCAGTGAATGGGCGGGTCAGGATGAAAAACTGTTTTTT. As protein: CASSEWAGQDEKLFF. This chain joins TRBV25-1 and TRBJ1-4; D ambiguous. The CDR3 contains 15 residues. Germline lookup yields CDR1 MGHDK and CDR2 SYGVNS. Trimming shortened V by 1 base and J by 6 bases, and 12 bases separated the two germline ends.

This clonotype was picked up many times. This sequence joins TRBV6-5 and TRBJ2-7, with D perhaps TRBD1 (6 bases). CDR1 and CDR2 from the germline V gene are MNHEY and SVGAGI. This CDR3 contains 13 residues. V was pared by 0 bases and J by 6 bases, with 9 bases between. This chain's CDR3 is CASSYSRTVEQYF. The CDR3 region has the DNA TGTGCCAGCAGTTACTCAAGGACAGTCGAGCAGTACTTC.

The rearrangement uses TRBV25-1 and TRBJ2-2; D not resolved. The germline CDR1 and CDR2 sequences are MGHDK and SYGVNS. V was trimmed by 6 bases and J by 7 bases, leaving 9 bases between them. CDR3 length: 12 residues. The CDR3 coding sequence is TGTGCCAGCAGCTTGTCGGTCGGGGAGCTGTTTTTT. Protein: CASSLSVGELFF.

This chain's CDR3 is CSARGDSSLSSYNEQFF. In nucleotides, the CDR3 is TGCAGTGCTAGAGGGGACTCCTCCCTGAGCTCCTACAATGAGCAGTTCTTC. The chain combines TRBV20-1 with TRBJ2-1; a possible D gene is TRBD2 (6 bases). V lost 1 base to trimming and J lost 0 bases, with 16 bases between them. This CDR3 comprises 17 residues. Germline CDR1 is DFQATT and CDR2 is SNEGSKA (reference sequence).

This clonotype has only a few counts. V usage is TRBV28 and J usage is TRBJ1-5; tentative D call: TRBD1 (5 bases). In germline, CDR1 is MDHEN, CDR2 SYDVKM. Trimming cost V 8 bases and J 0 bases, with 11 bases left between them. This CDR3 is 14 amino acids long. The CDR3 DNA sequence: TGTGCCAGCGGGGGACCCCTTAGCAATCAGCCCCAGCATTTT. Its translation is CASGGPLSNQPQHF.

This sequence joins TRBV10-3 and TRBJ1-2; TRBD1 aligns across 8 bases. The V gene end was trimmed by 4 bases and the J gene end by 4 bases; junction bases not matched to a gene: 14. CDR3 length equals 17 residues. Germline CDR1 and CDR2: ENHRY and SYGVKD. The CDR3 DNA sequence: TGTGCCATCAGTGGAGTGGACAGGGATCAGTGGGCCTATGGCTACACCTTC. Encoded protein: CAISGVDRDQWAYGYTF.

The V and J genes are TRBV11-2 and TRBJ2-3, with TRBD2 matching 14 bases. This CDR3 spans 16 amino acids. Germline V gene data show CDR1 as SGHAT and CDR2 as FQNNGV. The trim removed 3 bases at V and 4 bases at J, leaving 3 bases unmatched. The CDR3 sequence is CASSFGTSGRADTQYF. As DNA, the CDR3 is TGTGCCAGCAGCTTCGGGACTAGCGGGAGAGCAGATACGCAGTATTTT.

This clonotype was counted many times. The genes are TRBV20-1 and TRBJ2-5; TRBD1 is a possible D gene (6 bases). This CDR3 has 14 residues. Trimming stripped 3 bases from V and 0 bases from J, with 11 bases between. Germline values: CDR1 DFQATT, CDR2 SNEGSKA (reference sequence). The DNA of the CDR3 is TGCAGTGCTAGGGTCGACAGGCACCAAGAGACCCAGTACTTC. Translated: CSARVDRHQETQYF.

The DNA for the CDR3 is TGCGCCAGCAGGGTGAAGATTAAATTCGGTAATTCACCCCTCCACTTT. It translates to CASRVKIKFGNSPLHF. V usage is TRBV10-2 and J usage is TRBJ1-6; D unresolved. Trimming shortened V by 6 bases and J by 6 bases, and 18 bases separated the two germline ends. Germline V gives CDR1 WSHSY, CDR2 SAAADI. The CDR3 has 16 residues.

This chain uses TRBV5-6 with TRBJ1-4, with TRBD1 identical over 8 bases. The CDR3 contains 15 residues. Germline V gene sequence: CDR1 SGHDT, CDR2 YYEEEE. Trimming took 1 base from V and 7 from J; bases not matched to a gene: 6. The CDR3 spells CASSLTGTGGEKLFF. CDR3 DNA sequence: TGTGCCAGCAGCTTGACCGGGACAGGTGGTGAAAAACTGTTTTTT. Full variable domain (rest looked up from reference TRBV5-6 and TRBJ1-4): DAGVTQSPTHLIKTRGQQVTLRCSPKSGHDTVSWYQQALGQGPQFIFQYYEEEERQRGNFPDRFSGHQFPNYSSELNVNALLLGDSALYLCASSLTGTGGEKLFFGSGTQLSVL.

The CDR3 DNA reads TGTGCCAGCAGCTGGCTTGGGGGGCCAGATACGCAGTATTTT. Amino acids: CASSWLGGPDTQYF. The chain joins TRBV7-9 to TRBJ2-3, with D possibly called TRBD1 or TRBD2 (6 bases each). This CDR3 contains 14 residues. The V end lost 4 bases, the J end lost 4 bases, and 12 bases lay between the germline ends. Germline V gene sequence: CDR1 SEHNR, CDR2 FQNEAQ (reference sequence). The complete variable domain, with remaining parts taken from reference TRBV7-9 and TRBJ2-3, reads DTGVSQNPRHKITKRGQNVTFRCDPISEHNRLYWYRQTLGQGPEFLTYFQNEAQLEKSRLLSDRFSAERPKGSFSTLEIQRTEQGDSAMYLCASSWLGGPDTQYFGPGTRLTVL.